The sequence of this TCR beta chain was determined in a study of cytomegalovirus exposure and HLA in healthy donors. Germline CDR1 ENHRY, CDR2 SYGVKD. The V end was cut by 7 bases, the J end by 5 bases, with 14 bases between. The CDR3 is made up of 13 amino acids. Comment on this clone: Its antigen is currently unknown.

Findings of the study overall: As a later analysis showed, a missense DCLRE1C variant was linked to trimming of TCR beta V- and J-genes. The listing of roughly 160 TCR beta chains classed them as cytomegalovirus-associated. Previously analyzed data showed that most TCR beta V segments were productive at a frequency of about 87% or about 30%.

Primers: 60 Vbeta forward and 13 Jbeta reverse. In the authors' workflow: About 11 million of tens of millions of unique TCR beta chains were shared, per a later count. The assay was immunoSEQ multiplex PCR, and TCRdb's table has in-frame clones only and misses some. V and J calls and clone size are given by that table; D and trimming were obtained from the DNA. The table lists about 180,000 clones, approximately 80% of them singletons, with less than 1.5% in the top ten. This clonotype originated in a girl aged 10 to 17 in good health and CMV-seropositive. The gene calls are TRBV10-3 and TRBJ1-2, with D possibly being TRBD1 (5 bases). Sequencing was performed on PBMCs. In nucleotides, the CDR3 is TGTGCCATCAATGTTCAGGGAGGGTATGGCTACACCTTC. Amino acid sequence: CAINVQGGYGYTF.